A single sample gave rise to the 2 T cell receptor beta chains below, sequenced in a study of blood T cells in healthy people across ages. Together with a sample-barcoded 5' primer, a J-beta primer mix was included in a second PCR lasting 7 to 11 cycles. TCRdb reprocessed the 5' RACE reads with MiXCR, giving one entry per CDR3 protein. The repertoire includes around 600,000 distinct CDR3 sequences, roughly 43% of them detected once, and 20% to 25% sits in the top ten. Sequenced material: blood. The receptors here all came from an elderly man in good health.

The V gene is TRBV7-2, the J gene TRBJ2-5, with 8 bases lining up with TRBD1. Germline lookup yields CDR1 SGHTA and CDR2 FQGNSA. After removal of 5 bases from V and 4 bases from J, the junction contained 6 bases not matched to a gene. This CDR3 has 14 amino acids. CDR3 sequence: CASSGRQGLETQYF. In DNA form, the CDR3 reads TGTGCCAGCAGCGGTAGACAGGGGTTAGAGACCCAGTACTTC.

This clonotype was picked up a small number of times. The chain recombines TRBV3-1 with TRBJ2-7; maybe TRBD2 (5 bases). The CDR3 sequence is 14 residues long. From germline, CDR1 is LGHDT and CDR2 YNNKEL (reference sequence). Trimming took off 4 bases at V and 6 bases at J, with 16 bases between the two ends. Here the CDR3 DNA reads TGTGCCAGCAGCCTTCCTGACCCCGCGGGCGAGCAGTACTTC. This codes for CASSLPDPAGEQYF.